This T cell receptor (beta chain) was retrieved from a study of T cell repertoires in cytomegalovirus infection. Study details: CMV infection and matching HLA type were both indicated by public TCR beta signatures. Overall study findings and caveats: What dominated the ex vivo response were HLA-C-restricted CMV-specific TCR beta clonotypes. The study identified carriers of CMV plus the relevant HLA from cumulative public TCR beta family frequency.

Only a few counts were recorded for this clonotype. Its antigen is not identified. TCRdb re-analysed the reads in MiXCR, keeping a single row per CDR3 protein. In the table there are 490,000 or so distinct CDR3 sequences, 11% of which are singletons. Specimen: PBMCs. The receptor comes from a human donor in good health (CMV status not recorded). Some clones in this sample may be carry-over from other donors' samples.

The CDR3 DNA is TGTGCCAGCGGGACAGTACAGTACAATGAGCAGTTCTTC. Amino acids: CASGTVQYNEQFF. The J gene is TRBJ2-1, the V gene TRBV6-5, with 7 bases fitting TRBD1. Trimming took 8 bases from V and 4 from J; bases not matched to a gene: 5. This CDR3 spans 13 amino acids. Germline V gene data show CDR1 as MNHEY and CDR2 as SVGAGI.